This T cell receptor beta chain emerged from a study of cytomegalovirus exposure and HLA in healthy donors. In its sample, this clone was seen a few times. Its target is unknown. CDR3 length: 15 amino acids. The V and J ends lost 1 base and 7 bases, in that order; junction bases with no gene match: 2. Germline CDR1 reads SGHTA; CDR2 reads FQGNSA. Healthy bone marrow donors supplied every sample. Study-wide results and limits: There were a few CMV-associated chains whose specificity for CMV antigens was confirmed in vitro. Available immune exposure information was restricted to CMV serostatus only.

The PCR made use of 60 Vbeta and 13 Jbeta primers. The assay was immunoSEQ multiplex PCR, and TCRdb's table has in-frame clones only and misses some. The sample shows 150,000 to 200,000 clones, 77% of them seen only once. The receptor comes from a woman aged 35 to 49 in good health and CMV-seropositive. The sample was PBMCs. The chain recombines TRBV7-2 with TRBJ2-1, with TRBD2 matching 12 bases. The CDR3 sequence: CASSLGTSGTNEQFF. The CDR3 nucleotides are TGTGCCAGCAGCTTAGGGACTAGCGGGACAAATGAGCAGTTCTTC.